Sequencing of this TCR beta chain was carried out in a study of Ad26.COV2.S vaccination and SARS-CoV-2 variants. The study, taken as a whole, reports: Vaccinees and placebo recipients showed similar non-spike TCR breadth.

Of note for this clone: Its antigen remains unknown.

The CDR3 has 13 amino acids. CDR1 is SGDLS, CDR2 YYNGEE, per germline. Trimming shortened V by 5 bases and J by 6 bases, and 13 bases separated the two germline ends. Sequencing used immunoSEQ multiplex PCR; TCRdb keeps in-frame clones, though not all of them. The data contain more than 300,000 clones, around 88% of them seen just once; the ten biggest clones take up over 8.5%. Indicated treatment: some 20 received Ad26.COV2.S at low or high dose, single or two shots; five or six received placebo; per-sample allocation not given. It was on day 63 after the first vaccine or placebo injection that samples were taken.

This sample comprised peripheral blood, obtained in a trial of Ad26.COV2.S vaccine versus placebo. The chain joins TRBV9 to TRBJ2-3, with D possibly being TRBD1 or TRBD2 (5 bases each). This receptor was taken from a person between 18 and 59 years old who received the Ad26.COV2.S COVID-19 vaccine or a placebo. The CDR3 loop reads CASRGTGRDTQYF. CDR3 nucleotides: TGTGCCAGCAGGGGGACCGGACGGGATACGCAGTATTTT.